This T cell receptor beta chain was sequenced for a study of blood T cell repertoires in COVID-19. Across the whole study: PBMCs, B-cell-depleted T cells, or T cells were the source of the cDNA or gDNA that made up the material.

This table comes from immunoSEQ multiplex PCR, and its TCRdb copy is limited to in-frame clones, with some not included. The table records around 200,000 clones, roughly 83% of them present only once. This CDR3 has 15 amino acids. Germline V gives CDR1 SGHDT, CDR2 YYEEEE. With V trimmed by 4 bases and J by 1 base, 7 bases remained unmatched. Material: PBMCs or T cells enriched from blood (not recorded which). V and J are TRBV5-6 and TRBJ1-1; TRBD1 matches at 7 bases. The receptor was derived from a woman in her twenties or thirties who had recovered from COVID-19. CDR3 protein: CASSLYHRGNTEAFF. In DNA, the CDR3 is TGTGCCAGCAGCCTATACCACAGGGGGAACACTGAAGCTTTCTTT.